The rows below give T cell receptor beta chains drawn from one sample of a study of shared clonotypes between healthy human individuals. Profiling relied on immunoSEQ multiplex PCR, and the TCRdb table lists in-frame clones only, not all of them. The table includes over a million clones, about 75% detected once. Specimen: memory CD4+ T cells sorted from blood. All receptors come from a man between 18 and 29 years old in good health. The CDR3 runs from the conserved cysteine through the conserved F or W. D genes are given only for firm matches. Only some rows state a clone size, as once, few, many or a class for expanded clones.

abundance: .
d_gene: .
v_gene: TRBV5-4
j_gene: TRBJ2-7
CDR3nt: TGTGCCAGCAGCTTGTCCGGGAGCTCCAACGAGCAGTACTTC
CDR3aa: CASSLSGSSNEQYF

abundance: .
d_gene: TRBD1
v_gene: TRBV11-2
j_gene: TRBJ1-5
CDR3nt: TGTGCCAGCAGCTTAGACGGGACAGAGGGGCAGCCCCAGCATTTT
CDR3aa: CASSLDGTEGQPQHF

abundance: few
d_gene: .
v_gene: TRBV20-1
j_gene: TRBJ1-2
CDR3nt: TGCAGTGTTTATAGGGGCTATGGCTACACCTTC
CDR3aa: CSVYRGYGYTF

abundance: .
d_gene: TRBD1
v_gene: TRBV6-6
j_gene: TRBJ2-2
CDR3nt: TGTGCCAGCAGTAGGGACAGCTCCCCCGGGGAGCTGTTTTTT
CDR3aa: CASSRDSSPGELFF

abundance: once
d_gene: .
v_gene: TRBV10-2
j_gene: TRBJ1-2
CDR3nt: TGCGCCAGCACCCCAGACAGACTCCTCCAATCTATGAGAATGGGGGGCTACACCTTC
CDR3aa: CASTPDRLLQSMRMGGYTF

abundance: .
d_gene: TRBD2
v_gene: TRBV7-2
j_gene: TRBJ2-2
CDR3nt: TGTGCCAGCAGCAAACAGCGGGAGACCGGGGAGCTGTTTTTT
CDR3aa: CASSKQRETGELFF

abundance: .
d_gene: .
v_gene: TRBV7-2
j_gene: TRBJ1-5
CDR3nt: TGTGCCAGCAACATGGGGGATAGCACTAATCAGCCCCAGCATTTT
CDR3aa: CASNMGDSTNQPQHF

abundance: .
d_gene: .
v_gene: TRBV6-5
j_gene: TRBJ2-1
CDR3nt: TGTGCCAGCAGTTACACTAGCCCGACCTACAATGAGCAGTTCTTC
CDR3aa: CASSYTSPTYNEQFF

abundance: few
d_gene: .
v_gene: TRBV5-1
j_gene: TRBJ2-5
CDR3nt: TGCGCCAGCAGCTTACAAGAGACCCAGTACTTC
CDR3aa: CASSLQETQYF

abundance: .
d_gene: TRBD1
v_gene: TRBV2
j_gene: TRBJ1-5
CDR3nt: TGTGCCAGCAGGGGGACAGGCGGAGATCAGCCCCAGCATTTT
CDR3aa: CASRGTGGDQPQHF

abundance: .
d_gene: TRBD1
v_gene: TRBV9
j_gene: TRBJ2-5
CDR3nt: TGTGCCAGCAGCGCGCGGGACAGGGGAGGCGAGACCCAGTACTTC
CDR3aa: CASSARDRGGETQYF

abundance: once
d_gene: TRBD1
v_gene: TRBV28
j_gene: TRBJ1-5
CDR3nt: TGTGCCAGCCGGGACAGTGTTCAGCCCCAGCATTTT
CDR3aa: CASRDSVQPQHF

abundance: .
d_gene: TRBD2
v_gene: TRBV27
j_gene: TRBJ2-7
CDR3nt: TGTGCCAGCAGTTTAGGTCTAGCGGGAGAAAGCGAGCAGTACTTC
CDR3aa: CASSLGLAGESEQYF